Presented here are 6 T cell receptor beta chains from one specimen sequenced in a study of CD8+CD57+ T cells in acquired aplastic anemia. Genomic DNA templated the TCR beta VDJ and CDR3 profiling. TCRdb called the reads again in MiXCR, with one record for every CDR3 protein. This table holds 150,000 to 200,000 distinct CDR3 sequences, about 64% found once. The sample taken for sequencing was sorted CD4+, CD8+, or CD8+CD57+ T cells (not recorded which) from PBMCs. The receptor source for this set is a human donor in good health.

This clonotype has more than one count but fewer than ten. The chain joins TRBV15 to TRBJ1-2; D gene unclear. Trimming removed 1 base at V and 5 bases at J, with 5 bases between. Germline lookup yields CDR1 LNHNV and CDR2 YYDKDF (reference sequence). The CDR3 extends over 12 amino acids. CDR3 loop: CATSRVGYGYTF. CDR3 DNA: TGTGCCACCAGCAGAGTAGGGTATGGCTACACCTTC.

This clonotype was found many times. The chain joins TRBV19 to TRBJ1-1; D remains ambiguous. The length of the CDR3 is 12 residues. The V and J ends lost 11 bases and 4 bases respectively, with 14 bases between them. The germline gives CDR1 LNHDA, CDR2 SQIVND (reference sequence). The DNA of the CDR3 is TGTGCCTCTGCCTCCTTCGGCACTGAAGCTTTCTTT. As protein: CASASFGTEAFF.

This clonotype has at least ten counts. This chain joins TRBV4-1 and TRBJ2-7; 12 bases match TRBD1. The trim removed 3 bases at V and 3 bases at J, leaving 15 bases unmatched. CDR3 length: 19 residues. Germline CDR1 is MGHRA and CDR2 is YSYEKL. This chain's CDR3 is CASSQGPNPGQGADYEQYF. As DNA, the CDR3 is TGCGCCAGCAGCCAGGGACCAAACCCGGGACAGGGGGCTGACTACGAGCAGTACTTC.

This clonotype occurred a few times. V and J are TRBV7-6 and TRBJ2-7, with no clear D. The CDR3 length is 14 residues. Germline assignment: CDR1 SGHVS and CDR2 FNYEAQ. Trimming stripped 5 bases from V and 0 bases from J, with 11 bases between. The CDR3 region has the DNA TGTGCCAGCAGCAAACGAGAGAGCTCCTACGAGCAGTACTTC. Translation gives CASSKRESSYEQYF.

The chain combines TRBV2 with TRBJ2-5, with 13 bases that match TRBD2. The V gene's germline CDR1 is SNHLY and CDR2 FYNNEI. Trimming took 5 bases from V and 2 from J; bases not matched to a gene: 5. The CDR3 is 16 amino acids. CDR3 region: CASSNPGLAGQETQYF. DNA for the CDR3: TGTGCCAGCAGTAACCCGGGACTAGCGGGACAAGAGACCCAGTACTTC.

This chain joins TRBV7-4 and TRBJ2-5; 13 nucleotides align to TRBD2. The CDR3 has 18 residues. Trimming removed 5 bases from V and 0 bases from J; junction bases left unmatched: 9. Germline V CDR1 and CDR2: SGHVT, SQSDAQ. The CDR3 DNA is TGTGCCAGCAGCCAGGGACTAGCGGGGAATTGGTACCAAGAGACCCAGTACTTC. Amino acid sequence: CASSQGLAGNWYQETQYF.